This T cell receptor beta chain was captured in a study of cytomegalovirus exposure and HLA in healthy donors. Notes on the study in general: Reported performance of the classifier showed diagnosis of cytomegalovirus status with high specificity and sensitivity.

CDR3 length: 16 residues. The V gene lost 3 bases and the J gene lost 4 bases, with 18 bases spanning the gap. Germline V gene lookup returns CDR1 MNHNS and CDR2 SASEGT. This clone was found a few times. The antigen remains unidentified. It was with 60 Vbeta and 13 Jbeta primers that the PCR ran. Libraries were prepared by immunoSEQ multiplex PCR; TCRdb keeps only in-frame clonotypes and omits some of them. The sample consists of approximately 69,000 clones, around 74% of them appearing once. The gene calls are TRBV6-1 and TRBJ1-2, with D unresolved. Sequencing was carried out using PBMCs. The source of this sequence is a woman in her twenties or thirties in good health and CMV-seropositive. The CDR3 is CASSDWVGSGSYGYTF. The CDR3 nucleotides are TGTGCCAGCAGTGATTGGGTAGGGAGTGGGAGCTATGGCTACACCTTC.